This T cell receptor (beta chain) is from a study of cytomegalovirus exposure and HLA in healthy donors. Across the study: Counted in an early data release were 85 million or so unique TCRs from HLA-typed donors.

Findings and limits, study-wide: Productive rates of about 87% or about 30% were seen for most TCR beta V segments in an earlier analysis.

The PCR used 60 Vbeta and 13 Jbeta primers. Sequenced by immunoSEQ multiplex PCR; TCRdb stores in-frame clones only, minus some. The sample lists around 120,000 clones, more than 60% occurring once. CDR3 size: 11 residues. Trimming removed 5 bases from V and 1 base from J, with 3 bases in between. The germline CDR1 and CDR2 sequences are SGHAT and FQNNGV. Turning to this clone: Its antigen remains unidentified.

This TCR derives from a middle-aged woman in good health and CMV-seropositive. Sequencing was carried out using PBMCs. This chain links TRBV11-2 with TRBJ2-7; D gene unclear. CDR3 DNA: TGTGCCAGCAGCCCTTCCTACGAGCAGTACTTC. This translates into CASSPSYEQYF.